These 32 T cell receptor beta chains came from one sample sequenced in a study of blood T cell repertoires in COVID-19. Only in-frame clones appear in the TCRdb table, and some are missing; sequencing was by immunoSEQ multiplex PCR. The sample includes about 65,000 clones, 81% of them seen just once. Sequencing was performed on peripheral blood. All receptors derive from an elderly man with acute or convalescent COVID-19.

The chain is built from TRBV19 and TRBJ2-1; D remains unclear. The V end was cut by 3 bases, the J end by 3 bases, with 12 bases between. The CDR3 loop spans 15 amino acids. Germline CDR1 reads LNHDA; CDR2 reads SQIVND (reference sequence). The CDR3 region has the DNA TGTGCCAGTAGTATCGACAAAGAAGGCTACAATGAGCAGTTCTTC. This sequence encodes CASSIDKEGYNEQFF.

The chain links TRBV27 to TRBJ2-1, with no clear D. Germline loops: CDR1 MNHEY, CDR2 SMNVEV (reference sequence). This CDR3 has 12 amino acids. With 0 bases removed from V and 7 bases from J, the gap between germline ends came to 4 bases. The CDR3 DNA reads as TGTGCCAGCAGTTTATCGAGGAATGAGCAGTTCTTC. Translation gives CASSLSRNEQFF.

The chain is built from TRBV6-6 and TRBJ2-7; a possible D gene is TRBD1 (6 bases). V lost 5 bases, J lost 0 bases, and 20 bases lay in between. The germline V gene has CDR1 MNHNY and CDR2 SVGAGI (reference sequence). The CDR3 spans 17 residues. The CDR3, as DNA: TGTGCCAGCAGTCGGACAGTTCGGGCGCTGGTCTCCTACGAGCAGTACTTC. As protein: CASSRTVRALVSYEQYF.

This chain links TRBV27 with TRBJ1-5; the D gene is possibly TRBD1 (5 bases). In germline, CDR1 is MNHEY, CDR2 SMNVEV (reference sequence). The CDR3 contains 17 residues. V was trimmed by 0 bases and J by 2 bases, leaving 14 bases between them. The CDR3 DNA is TGTGCCAGCAGTTTATCTAGAGGAGGGACGGGCAATCAGCCCCAGCATTTT. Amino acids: CASSLSRGGTGNQPQHF.

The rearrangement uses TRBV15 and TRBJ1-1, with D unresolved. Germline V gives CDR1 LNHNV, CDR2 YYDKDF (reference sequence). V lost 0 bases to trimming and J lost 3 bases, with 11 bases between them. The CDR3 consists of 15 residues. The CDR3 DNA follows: TGTGCCACCAGCAGAGATGGAGTGATGCACACTGAAGCTTTCTTT. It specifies CATSRDGVMHTEAFF.

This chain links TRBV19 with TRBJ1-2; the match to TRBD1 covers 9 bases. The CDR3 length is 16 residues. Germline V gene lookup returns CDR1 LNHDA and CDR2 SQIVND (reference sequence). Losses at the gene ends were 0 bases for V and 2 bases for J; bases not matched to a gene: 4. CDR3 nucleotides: TGTGCCAGTAGTATAGAGACGGGACAGGGAAACTATGGCTACACCTTC. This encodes CASSIETGQGNYGYTF.

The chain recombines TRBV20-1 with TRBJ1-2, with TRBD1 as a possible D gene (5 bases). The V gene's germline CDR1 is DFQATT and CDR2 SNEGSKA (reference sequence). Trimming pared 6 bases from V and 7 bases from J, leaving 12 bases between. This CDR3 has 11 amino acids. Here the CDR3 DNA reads TGCAGTGCGAACACAGGCTTTGGCTACACCTTC. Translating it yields CSANTGFGYTF.

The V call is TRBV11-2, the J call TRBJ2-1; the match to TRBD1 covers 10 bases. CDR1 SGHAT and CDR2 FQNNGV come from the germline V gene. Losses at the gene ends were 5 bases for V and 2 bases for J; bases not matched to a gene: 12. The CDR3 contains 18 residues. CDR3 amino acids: CASSTLPDRGGTYNEQFF. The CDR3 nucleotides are TGTGCCAGCAGCACTCTGCCGGACAGGGGGGGAACCTACAATGAGCAGTTCTTC.

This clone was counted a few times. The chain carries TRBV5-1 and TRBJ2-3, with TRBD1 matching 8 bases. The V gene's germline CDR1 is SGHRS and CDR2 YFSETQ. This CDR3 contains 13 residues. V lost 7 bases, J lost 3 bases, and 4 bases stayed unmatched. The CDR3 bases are TGCGCCAGCGGACAGGGAGGAACAGATACGCAGTATTTT. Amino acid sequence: CASGQGGTDTQYF.

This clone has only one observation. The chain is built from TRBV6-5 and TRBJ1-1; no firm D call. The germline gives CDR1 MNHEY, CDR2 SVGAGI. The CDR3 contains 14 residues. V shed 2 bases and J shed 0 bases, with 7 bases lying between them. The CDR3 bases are TGTGCCAGCAGTTACAGCCGATTGAACACTGAAGCTTTCTTT. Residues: CASSYSRLNTEAFF.

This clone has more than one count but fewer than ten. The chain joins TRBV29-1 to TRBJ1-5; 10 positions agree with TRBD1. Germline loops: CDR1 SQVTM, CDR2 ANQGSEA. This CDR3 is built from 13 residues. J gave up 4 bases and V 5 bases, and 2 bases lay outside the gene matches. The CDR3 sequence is CSVRTGGNQPQHF. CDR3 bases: TGCAGCGTTCGGACAGGGGGAAATCAGCCCCAGCATTTT. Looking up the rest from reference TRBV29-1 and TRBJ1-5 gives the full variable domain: SAVISQKPSRDICQRGTSLTIQCQVDSQVTMMFWYRQQPGQSLTLIATANQGSEATYESGFVIDKFPISRPNLTFSTLTVSNMSPEDSSIYLCSVRTGGNQPQHFGDGTRLSIL.

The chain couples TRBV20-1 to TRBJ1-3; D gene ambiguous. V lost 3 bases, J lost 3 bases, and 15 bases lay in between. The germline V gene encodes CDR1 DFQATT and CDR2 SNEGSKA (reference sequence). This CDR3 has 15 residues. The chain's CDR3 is CSASDPAGFGNTIYF. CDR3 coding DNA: TGCAGTGCTAGTGACCCGGCGGGTTTTGGAAACACCATATATTTT.

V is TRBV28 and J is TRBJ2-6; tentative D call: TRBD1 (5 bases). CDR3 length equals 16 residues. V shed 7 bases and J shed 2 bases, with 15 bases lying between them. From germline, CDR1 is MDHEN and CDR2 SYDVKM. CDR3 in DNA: TGTGCCAGCAAGCCAGGGAAACGAGCTGGGGCCAACGTCCTGACTTTC. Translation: CASKPGKRAGANVLTF. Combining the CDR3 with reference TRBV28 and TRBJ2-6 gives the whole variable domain DVKVTQSSRYLVKRTGEKVFLECVQDMDHENMFWYRQDPGLGLRLIYFSYDVKMKEKGDIPEGYSVSREKKERFSLILESASTNQTSMYLCASKPGKRAGANVLTFGAGSRLTVL.

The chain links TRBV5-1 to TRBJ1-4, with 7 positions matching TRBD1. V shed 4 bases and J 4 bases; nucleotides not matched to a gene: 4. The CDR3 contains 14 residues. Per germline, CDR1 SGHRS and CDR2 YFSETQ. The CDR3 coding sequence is TGCGCCAGCAGCCCCAGGGGGATTAATGAAAAACTGTTTTTT. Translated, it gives CASSPRGINEKLFF.

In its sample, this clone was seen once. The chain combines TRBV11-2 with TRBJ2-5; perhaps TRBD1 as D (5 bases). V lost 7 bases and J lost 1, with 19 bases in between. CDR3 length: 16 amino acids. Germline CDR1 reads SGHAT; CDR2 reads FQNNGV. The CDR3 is CASTSGLGVGQETQYF. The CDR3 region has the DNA TGTGCCAGCACCTCAGGGTTAGGGGTCGGCCAAGAGACCCAGTACTTC. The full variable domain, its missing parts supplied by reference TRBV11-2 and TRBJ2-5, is EAGVAQSPRYKIIEKRQSVAFWCNPISGHATLYWYQQILGQGPKLLIQFQNNGVVDDSQLPKDRFSAERLKGVDSTLKIQPAKLEDSAVYLCASTSGLGVGQETQYFGPGTRLLVL.

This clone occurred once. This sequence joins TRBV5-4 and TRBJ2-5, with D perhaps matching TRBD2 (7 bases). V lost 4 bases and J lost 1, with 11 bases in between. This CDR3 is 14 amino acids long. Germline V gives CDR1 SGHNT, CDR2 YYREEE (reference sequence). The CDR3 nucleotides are TGTGCCAGCAGCGGGGGGGGGCTCCAAGAGACCCAGTACTTC. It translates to CASSGGGLQETQYF.

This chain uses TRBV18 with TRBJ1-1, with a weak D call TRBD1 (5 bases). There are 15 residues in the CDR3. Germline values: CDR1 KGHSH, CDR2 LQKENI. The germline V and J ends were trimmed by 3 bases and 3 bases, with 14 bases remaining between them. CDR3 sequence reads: CASSPSLGRDTEAFF. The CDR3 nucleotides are TGTGCCAGCTCACCCTCCCTCGGCAGGGACACTGAAGCTTTCTTT. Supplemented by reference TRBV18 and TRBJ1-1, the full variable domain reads NAGVMQNPRHLVRRRGQEARLRCSPMKGHSHVYWYRQLPEEGLKFMVYLQKENIIDESGMPKERFSAEFPKEGPSILRIQQVVRGDSAAYFCASSPSLGRDTEAFFGQGTRLTVV.

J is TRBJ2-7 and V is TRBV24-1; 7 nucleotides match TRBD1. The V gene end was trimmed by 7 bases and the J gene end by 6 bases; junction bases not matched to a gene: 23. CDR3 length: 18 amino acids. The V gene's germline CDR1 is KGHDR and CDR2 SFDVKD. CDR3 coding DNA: TGTGCCACCAGACTCAGGACAGGCGAAACACCCCTTGGGGTCGAGCAGTACTTC. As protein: CATRLRTGETPLGVEQYF.

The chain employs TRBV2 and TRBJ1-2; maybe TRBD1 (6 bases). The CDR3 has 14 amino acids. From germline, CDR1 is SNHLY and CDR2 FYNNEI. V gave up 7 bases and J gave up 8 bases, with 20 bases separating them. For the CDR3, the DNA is TGTGCCAGCATCGTGGCAGGGGAAGGGGGAGGCTACACCTTC. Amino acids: CASIVAGEGGGYTF. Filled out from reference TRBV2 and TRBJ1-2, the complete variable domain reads EPEVTQTPSHQVTQMGQEVILRCVPISNHLYFYWYRQILGQKVEFLVSFYNNEISEKSEIFDDQFSVERPDGSNFTLKIRSTKLEDSAMYFCASIVAGEGGGYTFGSGTRLTVV.

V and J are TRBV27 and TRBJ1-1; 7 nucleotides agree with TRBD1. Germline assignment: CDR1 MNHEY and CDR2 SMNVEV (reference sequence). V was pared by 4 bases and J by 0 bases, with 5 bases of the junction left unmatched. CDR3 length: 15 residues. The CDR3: CASSSAGTVNTEAFF. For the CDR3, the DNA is TGTGCCAGCAGTTCCGCCGGGACAGTGAACACTGAAGCTTTCTTT.

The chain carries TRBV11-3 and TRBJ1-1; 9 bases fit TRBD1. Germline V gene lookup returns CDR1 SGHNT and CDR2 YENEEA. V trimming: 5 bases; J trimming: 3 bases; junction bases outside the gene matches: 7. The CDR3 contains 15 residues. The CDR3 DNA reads TGTGCCAGCAGCCGTCAACAGGGGGCGTACACTGAAGCTTTCTTT. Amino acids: CASSRQQGAYTEAFF.

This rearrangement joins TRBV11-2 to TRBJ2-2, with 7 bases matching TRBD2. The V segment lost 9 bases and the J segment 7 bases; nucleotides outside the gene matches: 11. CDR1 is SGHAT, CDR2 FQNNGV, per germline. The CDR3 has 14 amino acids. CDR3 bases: TGTGCCAGTCGACTAGCTAGTCCCAACGGGGAGCTGTTTTTT. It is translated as CASRLASPNGELFF.

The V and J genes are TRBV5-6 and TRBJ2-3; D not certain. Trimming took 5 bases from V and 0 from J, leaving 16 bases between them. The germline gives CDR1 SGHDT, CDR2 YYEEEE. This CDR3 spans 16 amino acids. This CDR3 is CASRRKPSASTDTQYF. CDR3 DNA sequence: TGTGCCAGCAGACGTAAGCCAAGTGCTAGCACAGATACGCAGTATTTT.

CDR3 bases: TGTGCCAGCAGCCCCTCGGAGACCAACGAGCAGTACTTC. This codes for CASSPSETNEQYF. This rearrangement joins TRBV3-1 (or the pseudogene TRBV3-2) to TRBJ2-7; D not resolved. Trimming removed 4 bases from V and 5 bases from J, with 12 bases in between. Germline V gives CDR1 LGHDT, CDR2 YNNKEL (reference sequence). CDR3 length: 13 residues.

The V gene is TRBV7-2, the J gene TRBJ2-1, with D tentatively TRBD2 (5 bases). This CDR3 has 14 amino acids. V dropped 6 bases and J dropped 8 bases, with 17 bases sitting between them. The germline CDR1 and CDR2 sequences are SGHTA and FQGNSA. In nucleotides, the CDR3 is TGTGCCAGCAGAGTGTGGGAACCCGGGGATGAGCAGTTCTTC. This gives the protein CASRVWEPGDEQFF.

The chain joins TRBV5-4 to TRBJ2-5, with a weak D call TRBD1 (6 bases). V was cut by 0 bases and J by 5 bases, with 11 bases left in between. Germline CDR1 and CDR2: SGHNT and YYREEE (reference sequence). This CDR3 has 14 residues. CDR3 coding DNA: TGTGCCAGCAGCTTGGTGGGGGCTTTGGAGACCCAGTACTTC. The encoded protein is CASSLVGALETQYF.

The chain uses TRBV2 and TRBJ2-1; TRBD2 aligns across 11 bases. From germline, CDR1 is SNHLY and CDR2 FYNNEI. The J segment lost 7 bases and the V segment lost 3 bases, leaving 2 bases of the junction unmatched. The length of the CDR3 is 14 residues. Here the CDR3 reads CASSETSGENEQFF. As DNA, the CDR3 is TGTGCCAGCAGTGAGACTAGCGGGGAAAATGAGCAGTTCTTC.

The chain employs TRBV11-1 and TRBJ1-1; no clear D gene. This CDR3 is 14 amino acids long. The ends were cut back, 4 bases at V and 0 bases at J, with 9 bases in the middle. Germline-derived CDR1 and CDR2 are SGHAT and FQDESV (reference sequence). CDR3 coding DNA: TGTGCCAGCAGCTCCCGGGGTATGAACACTGAAGCTTTCTTT. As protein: CASSSRGMNTEAFF.

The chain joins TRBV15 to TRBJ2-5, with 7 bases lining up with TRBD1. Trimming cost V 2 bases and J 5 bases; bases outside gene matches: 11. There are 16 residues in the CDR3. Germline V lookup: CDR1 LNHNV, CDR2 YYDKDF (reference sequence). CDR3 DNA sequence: TGTGCCACCAGCAGAAAAACACAGGGGCGCGGGGAGACCCAGTACTTC. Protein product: CATSRKTQGRGETQYF.

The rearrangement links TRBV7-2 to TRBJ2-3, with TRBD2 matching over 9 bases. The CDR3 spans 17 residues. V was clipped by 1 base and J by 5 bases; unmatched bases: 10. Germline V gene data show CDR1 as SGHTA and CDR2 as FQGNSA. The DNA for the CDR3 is TGTGCCAGCAGCTTAGGTTCGATGGCGGGGGGGAGAGATACGCAGTATTTT. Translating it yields CASSLGSMAGGRDTQYF.

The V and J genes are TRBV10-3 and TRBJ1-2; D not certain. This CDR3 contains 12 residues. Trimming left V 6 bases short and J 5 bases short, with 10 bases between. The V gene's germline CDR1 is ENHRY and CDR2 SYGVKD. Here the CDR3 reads CAIRGGPYGYTF. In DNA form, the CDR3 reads TGTGCCATCAGGGGAGGACCATATGGCTACACCTTC.

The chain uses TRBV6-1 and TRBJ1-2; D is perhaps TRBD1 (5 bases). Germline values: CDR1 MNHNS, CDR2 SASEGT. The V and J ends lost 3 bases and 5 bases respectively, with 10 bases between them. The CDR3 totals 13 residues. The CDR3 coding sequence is TGTGCCAGCAGTGAGGTTACAGGATATGGCTACACCTTC. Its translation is CASSEVTGYGYTF.